This TCR beta chain was observed in a study of T-cell reconstitution after alpha-beta-depleted transplantation in children. This CDR3 spans 15 amino acids. V lost 7 bases, J lost 1 base, and 15 bases lay in between. Germline V gives CDR1 SGHRS, CDR2 YFSETQ. This clonotype was seen more than once but under ten times. Preparation of the TCRbeta library used unique molecular identifiers. TCRdb re-derived calls from the PCR reads in MiXCR, one entry per CDR3 protein. In the table there are some 600,000 distinct CDR3 sequences, approximately 15% of which are singletons. This clonotype was sampled from a human donor who donated a stem cell graft to a child with acute myeloid leukemia. This specimen was PBMCs from the stem cell graft donor, taken from the stem cell graft. This chain connects TRBV5-1 to TRBJ1-5; D is undetermined. This chain's CDR3 is CASPPFEGSNQPQHF. The CDR3 DNA reads TGCGCCAGCCCCCCGTTTGAAGGAAGCAATCAGCCCCAGCATTTT.